Following are 27 T cell receptor beta chains from one sample sequenced in a study of neurological immune-mediated disorders. TCRdb independently ran MiXCR on the 5' RACE reads; one entry per CDR3 protein. The profile shows tens of thousands of distinct CDR3 sequences, roughly an eighth of them singletons. Sequences were obtained from PBMCs. Receptors were obtained from a female donor in good health.

This clonotype was detected ten times or more. This sequence joins TRBV11-2 and TRBJ2-1, with 8 positions matching TRBD2. The V gene end was trimmed by 5 bases and the J gene end by 7 bases; junction bases not matched to a gene: 10. CDR1 and CDR2 (germline): SGHAT, FQNNGV. CDR3 length equals 15 residues. CDR3 sequence reads: CASSTRGAGDNEQFF. CDR3 nucleotide sequence: TGTGCCAGCAGCACCCGAGGAGCGGGGGATAATGAGCAGTTCTTC.

Ten or more counts support this clonotype. The CDR3 coding sequence is TGTGCCAGCAGCCGACTGAACACTGAAGCTTTCTTT. This translates into CASSRLNTEAFF. The chain is built from TRBV12-3 or TRBV12-4 and TRBJ1-1; D not resolved. The CDR3 totals 12 residues. V was clipped by 6 bases and J by 0 bases, with 5 bases between them.

This clonotype was observed at least ten times. The chain carries TRBV7-2 and TRBJ2-1; D not resolved. Germline CDR1 SGHTA, CDR2 FQGNSA. This CDR3 has 14 residues. Trimming removed 1 base at V and 2 bases at J, with 6 bases between. The CDR3 nucleotides read TGTGCCAGCAGCTTAGGCCTTACCTACAATGAGCAGTTCTTC. Its translation is CASSLGLTYNEQFF.

This clonotype was detected many times. The chain has TRBV12-3 or TRBV12-4 and TRBJ1-2, with a tentative D call TRBD1 (5 bases). V gave up 5 bases and J gave up 4 bases, with 17 bases separating them. The CDR3 consists of 15 residues. CDR3 sequence reads: CASSPRQMPLYGYTF. CDR3 nucleotide sequence: TGTGCCAGCAGTCCTCGACAGATGCCCCTCTATGGCTACACCTTC.

CDR3 region: CRRGSEAFF. The CDR3 region has the DNA TGCAGGAGGGGGTCTGAAGCTTTCTTT. The V gene is TRBV20-1, the J gene TRBJ1-1; possibly TRBD1 for D (6 bases). CDR1 is DFQATT and CDR2 is SNEGSKA in the germline V gene (reference sequence). This CDR3 contains 9 residues.

This clonotype was seen many times. V is TRBV10-3 and J is TRBJ1-2; D is unresolved. The CDR3 covers 14 residues. Germline V gene data show CDR1 as ENHRY and CDR2 as SYGVKD. The V end lost 3 bases, the J end lost 0 bases, and 8 bases lay between the germline ends. The DNA for the CDR3 is TGTGCCATCAGTGAACCCAGAGCTAACTATGGCTACACCTTC. The encoded protein is CAISEPRANYGYTF.

This clonotype was found many times. V gene TRBV5-1 combines with J gene TRBJ2-1; 9 bases match TRBD1. CDR1 and CDR2 from the germline V gene are SGHRS and YFSETQ. Losses at the gene ends were 4 bases for V and 7 bases for J; bases not matched to a gene: 9. This CDR3 is 15 amino acids long. CDR3 amino acids: CASSPTRTGVNEQFF. CDR3 in DNA: TGCGCCAGCAGCCCAACTCGGACAGGGGTGAATGAGCAGTTCTTC.

This clonotype was observed many times. The chain links TRBV7-9 to TRBJ2-1, with a possible D match to TRBD2 (6 bases). The CDR3 is 14 amino acids. V was shortened by 2 bases and J by 1 base, with 6 bases between the two germline ends. From germline, CDR1 is SEHNR and CDR2 FQNEAQ (reference sequence). The CDR3 sequence is CASSLRGSYNEQFF. CDR3 DNA sequence: TGTGCCAGCAGCTTACGGGGGTCCTACAATGAGCAGTTCTTC.

The V call is TRBV5-5, the J call TRBJ2-1; D is uncertain. CDR3 length: 12 amino acids. From germline, CDR1 is SGHKS and CDR2 YYEKEE (reference sequence). V gave up 0 bases and J gave up 7 bases, with 5 bases separating them. CDR3 sequence: CASSLGVNEQFF. For the CDR3, the DNA is TGTGCCAGCAGCTTGGGGGTAAATGAGCAGTTCTTC.

In this sample, this clonotype turned up many times. The chain is built from TRBV5-6 and TRBJ2-7; 9 bases agree with TRBD1. CDR1 and CDR2 (germline): SGHDT, YYEEEE. The CDR3 extends over 16 amino acids. The J segment lost 2 bases and the V segment lost 3 bases, leaving 9 bases of the junction unmatched. CDR3 protein: CASSSGTGTGTYEQYF. The DNA for the CDR3 is TGTGCCAGCAGCTCCGGTACCGGGACAGGGACCTACGAGCAGTACTTC. The whole variable domain, remainder taken from reference TRBV5-6 and TRBJ2-7, is DAGVTQSPTHLIKTRGQQVTLRCSPKSGHDTVSWYQQALGQGPQFIFQYYEEEERQRGNFPDRFSGHQFPNYSSELNVNALLLGDSALYLCASSSGTGTGTYEQYFGPGTRLTVT.

This clonotype counts as medium-sized. This chain connects TRBV4-1 to TRBJ1-1, with 11 bases lining up with TRBD1. The CDR3 length is 17 residues. V was pared by 4 bases and J by 1 base, with 8 bases of the junction left unmatched. CDR1 and CDR2 from the germline V gene are MGHRA and YSYEKL. CDR3 in amino acids: CASSPRDRGNGNTEAFF. In DNA form, the CDR3 reads TGCGCCAGCAGCCCCCGGGACAGGGGGAACGGGAACACTGAAGCTTTCTTT.

In this sample, this clonotype turned up many times. The chain employs TRBV3-1 and TRBJ1-3, with 9 bases aligning to TRBD1. CDR1 is LGHDT and CDR2 is YNNKEL in the germline V gene (reference sequence). V lost 0 bases and J lost 0; bases outside the gene matches: 15. The CDR3 loop spans 21 amino acids. The chain's CDR3 is CASSQERPGQGTSRSGNTIYF. For the CDR3, the DNA is TGTGCCAGCAGCCAAGAAAGACCGGGACAGGGAACTTCTCGCTCTGGAAACACCATATATTTT.

In its sample, this clonotype was seen many times. The chain links TRBV20-1 to TRBJ1-2; 7 nucleotides line up with TRBD1. The germline CDR1 and CDR2 sequences are DFQATT and SNEGSKA (reference sequence). J lost 8 bases, V lost 6 bases, and 15 bases had no gene match. The CDR3 sequence is 14 residues long. For the CDR3, the DNA is TGCAGTGCGAACAACCGGGACAGTGTTTTGGGCTACACCTTC. Translating gives CSANNRDSVLGYTF.

This clonotype came up many times. In nucleotides, the CDR3 is TGTGCCAGCAGCTCCCGCCGAGACCTCTCTGGAAACACCATATATTTT. Its protein product is CASSSRRDLSGNTIYF. J is TRBJ1-3 and V is TRBV5-6; D remains unclear. V lost 3 bases and J 0 bases, leaving 13 bases between the germline ends. Germline assignment: CDR1 SGHDT and CDR2 YYEEEE. This CDR3 comprises 16 residues.

This clonotype was observed at least ten times. The rearrangement uses TRBV3-1 and TRBJ1-2; maybe TRBD1 (5 bases). This CDR3 is built from 15 residues. CDR1 and CDR2 (germline): LGHDT, YNNKEL (reference sequence). Trimming pared 1 base from V and 2 bases from J, leaving 11 bases between. CDR3 in amino acids: CASSQGRGRNYGYTF. The CDR3 bases are TGTGCCAGCAGCCAAGGGAGGGGACGGAACTATGGCTACACCTTC. The variable domain in full, with the rest retrieved from reference TRBV3-1 and TRBJ1-2, is DTAVSQTPKYLVTQMGNDKSIKCEQNLGHDTMYWYKQDSKKFLKIMFSYNNKELIINETVPNRFSPKSPDKAHLNLHINSLELGDSAVYFCASSQGRGRNYGYTFGSGTRLTVV.

This clonotype was observed many times. The chain is built from TRBV5-1 and TRBJ2-7; D may be TRBD2 (7 bases). The CDR3 is 14 amino acids. V lost 3 bases to trimming and J lost 4 bases, with 14 bases between them. Germline values: CDR1 SGHRS, CDR2 YFSETQ. The CDR3 sequence is CASSWGGGRYEQYF. For the CDR3, the DNA is TGCGCCAGCAGCTGGGGAGGGGGAAGATACGAGCAGTACTTC.

This clonotype appeared many times. The chain carries TRBV20-1 and TRBJ2-4, with 7 positions matching TRBD2. Germline assignment: CDR1 DFQATT and CDR2 SNEGSKA (reference sequence). The CDR3 covers 16 residues. Trimming cost V 6 bases and J 2 bases; bases outside gene matches: 13. The CDR3 here is CSAEMGGRRTKNIQYF. The DNA of the CDR3 is TGCAGTGCCGAGATGGGAGGGAGGAGGACCAAAAACATTCAGTACTTC.

The sample holds many counts of this clonotype. The gene calls are TRBV9 and TRBJ1-1, with 8 bases matching TRBD1. The V gene end was trimmed by 0 bases and the J gene end by 5 bases; junction bases not matched to a gene: 9. The germline V gene has CDR1 SGDLS and CDR2 YYNGEE. CDR3 size: 16 residues. CDR3 residues: CASSVVPTGVTTEAFF. The CDR3 DNA reads as TGTGCCAGCAGCGTAGTTCCGACAGGGGTTACGACTGAAGCTTTCTTT.

This clonotype was detected once. CDR3 sequence reads: CASSLPNRGQGGYTF. CDR3 DNA: TGTGCCAGCAGTTTACCGAACAGGGGGCAGGGGGGCTACACCTTC. The V and J genes are TRBV28 and TRBJ1-2, with 9 bases identical to TRBD1. Per the germline V gene, CDR1 is MDHEN and CDR2 is SYDVKM. V lost 2 bases, J lost 8 bases, and 9 bases stayed unmatched. There are 15 residues in the CDR3.

This clonotype was observed at least ten times. The rearrangement uses TRBV5-1 and TRBJ1-1, with D possibly TRBD1 on 6 matching bases. The CDR3 has 13 residues. The germline gives CDR1 SGHRS, CDR2 YFSETQ. The V and J ends lost 4 bases and 1 base respectively, with 8 bases between them. DNA of the CDR3: TGCGCCAGCAGCAGGGGACAGAACACTGAAGCTTTCTTT. Its protein product is CASSRGQNTEAFF.

Many counts were recorded for this clonotype. V gene TRBV6-5 combines with J gene TRBJ2-7, with 10 bases that match TRBD1. The trim removed 2 bases at V and 4 bases at J, leaving 5 bases unmatched. The CDR3 contains 15 residues. Looked up from germline, CDR1 is MNHEY and CDR2 is SVGAGI. The CDR3 loop reads CASSYRDRGGYEQYF. In DNA, the CDR3 is TGTGCCAGCAGTTACAGGGACAGGGGAGGTTACGAGCAGTACTTC.

This clonotype was picked up many times. V gene TRBV7-9 combines with J gene TRBJ2-7; TRBD1 matches at 7 bases. Germline lookup yields CDR1 SEHNR and CDR2 FQNEAQ (reference sequence). The CDR3 runs 14 residues. V gave up 0 bases and J gave up 4 bases; unmatched junction bases: 3. CDR3 nucleotides: TGTGCCAGCAGCTTAGCAGGGGGCATATACGAGCAGTACTTC. It yields the protein CASSLAGGIYEQYF.

In its sample, this clonotype was seen many times. The chain has TRBV28 and TRBJ1-1; D is uncertain. The CDR3 runs 15 residues. The V gene lost 1 base and the J gene lost 1 base, with 10 bases spanning the gap. From germline, CDR1 is MDHEN and CDR2 SYDVKM. CDR3 sequence: CASSLSAVGNTEAFF. CDR3 sequence (DNA): TGTGCCAGCAGTTTATCAGCGGTGGGGAACACTGAAGCTTTCTTT.

This clonotype was recorded many times. The chain employs TRBV7-2 and TRBJ1-3, with a weak D call TRBD1 (5 bases). This CDR3 is built from 15 residues. Germline assignment: CDR1 SGHTA and CDR2 FQGNSA. The V end lost 5 bases, the J end lost 0 bases, and 11 bases lay between the germline ends. CDR3 in DNA: TGTGCCAGCAGCCGGGACGGGAGCTCTGGAAACACCATATATTTT. Protein product: CASSRDGSSGNTIYF.

This sequence joins TRBV12-3 or TRBV12-4 and TRBJ2-2, with a possible D match to TRBD1 (6 bases). The CDR3 length is 16 residues. The V end was cut by 4 bases, the J end by 5 bases, with 17 bases between. The CDR3 loop is CASSSELDRPTGELFF. In nucleotides, the CDR3 is TGTGCCAGCAGTTCGGAGCTGGACAGACCGACCGGGGAGCTGTTTTTT.

This clonotype was found many times. The CDR3 protein is CASSPQSGLPVEQYF. CDR3 bases: TGTGCCAGCAGCCCGCAGTCGGGGCTTCCCGTCGAGCAGTACTTC. V gene TRBV4-2 combines with J gene TRBJ2-7; either TRBD1 or TRBD2 may fit D (5 bases each). V dropped 4 bases and J dropped 6 bases, with 19 bases sitting between them. Germline CDR1 and CDR2: LGHNA and YNFKEQ. The CDR3 sequence is 15 residues long.

Concerning this clonotype: At one end the junction does not follow the germline gene, possibly because of a read error. CDR3 nucleotides: TGTGCCAGCAGCAGAGGGGGCAATGTCTACACATTC. Translated: CASSRGGNVYTF. V usage is TRBV13 and J usage is TRBJ1-2; 7 bases align to TRBD1. Germline-derived CDR1 and CDR2 are PRHDT and FYEKMQ (reference sequence). CDR3 length: 12 amino acids.